This T cell receptor (beta chain) was sequenced during a study of radiation and T cells in renal cell carcinoma. This clone turned up a few times. Profiled with immunoSEQ multiplex PCR; TCRdb holds only in-frame clones, not every one. The sample includes some 16,000 clones, under 70% of them seen just once. V lost 6 bases and J lost 7; bases outside the gene matches: 3. Germline CDR1 is MNHNS and CDR2 is SASEGT. The CDR3 covers 14 residues. Treatment given: treatment-naive control, cytoreductive nephrectomy. This receptor was obtained from a man aged 35 to 55 with renal cell carcinoma. This specimen consisted of tumor tissue, obtained from a patient whose treatment was nephrectomy without radiotherapy. The chain recombines TRBV6-1 with TRBJ1-6, with TRBD1 matching 10 bases. CDR3 DNA: TGTGCCAGCAGGGGGACAGGGGTCAATTCACCCCTCCACTTT. Its protein is CASRGTGVNSPLHF.